This T cell receptor beta chain is drawn from a study of T cells in tuberculosis (dated 2018 in TCRdb). In the study overall: In the study, CD1B tetramers and high-throughput TCR immunosequencing were combined to characterize T cells specific for the mycobacterial lipid antigen glucose monomycolate (GMM). In a South African clinical cohort, IGRA-negative adolescents, IGRA-positive adolescents with latent tuberculosis and adults with active tuberculosis were compared, with fewer than eleven people in each group. Paper-wide results and their limitations: Smaller NN-distances were partly driven by shorter CDR3-alpha lengths in active tuberculosis patients, and statistical significance was not reached for the TCR-beta difference. With the diverse GMM-specific repertoire as input, a classifier achieved around 90% accuracy (AUROC around 0.93), whereas GEM motif frequencies as input gave 70% accuracy. Clinical samples were selected based on which cryopreserved specimens were available, and the active tuberculosis cases were adults whereas the controls were adolescents. Compared with IGRA-negative controls, TCR-alpha repertoires from active tuberculosis had smaller mean NN-distances to GMM-specific TCRs, which suggests clonal expansion of these TCRs.

Points on this clone: No cognate antigen has been identified for it. Within one base of it there is no much larger clone, and no base qualities were kept.

The immunoSEQ multiplex PCR assay was used to generate TCR libraries, with TCR-beta and/or TCR-alpha/delta assays applied to each sample. The amplified TCR libraries were sequenced on the Illumina high-throughput platform. Concerning the study's data processing: Clustering and dimensionality reduction relied on pairwise TCRdist distances among GMM-specific receptors from T cells that were either sorted ex vivo or expanded in vitro. Each clinical repertoire was assigned a mean NN-distance score, defined as the average TCRdist to the nearest 10% of tetramer-positive reference sequences. GEM TCR motif frequency was calculated as the fraction of unique TCRs that matched known GEM sequences in V/J usage and CDR3 length. Active tuberculosis was classified by linear discriminant analysis with leave-one-out cross-validation, implemented in scikit-learn. What TCRdb holds here is the immuneACCESS table cut down to in-frame rearrangements. Part of the clones is not present; checked against another copy, under half of the missing clones reflect an unresolved V gene, and the others are unexplained. V and J calls and clone size are as listed in that table; D and trimming were resolved from the DNA. The table for this sample lists 30,000 to 35,000 clones; roughly nine tenths of them were counted only once. The ten top clones hold about 2% of the sample.

At study entry, a tuberculin skin test and the QuantiFERON-TB GOLD In-Tube IGRA were used to screen adolescents for latent tuberculosis infection. Immunosequencing was performed on unsorted cryopreserved PBMC, with around 100,000 T cells per clinical donor covered on average. Eleven high schools in the Worcester region of the Western Cape, South Africa, served as enrollment sites for adolescents aged 12 to 18 years. Around ten M. tuberculosis-infected adolescents and around ten uninfected adolescents, matched for age and sex, were selected. PBMC from adolescents were isolated by density centrifugation from freshly drawn heparinized blood and then cryopreserved. The specimen was PBMCs. The sequence derives from a donor aged 5 to 30 with latent tuberculosis or without tuberculosis infection.

The CDR3 here reads CASSRPGQGATYNEQFF. At the DNA level, the sequence is TGTGCCAGCAGTCGCCCGGGACAGGGGGCAACATACAATGAGCAGTTCTTC. Recombination joined TRBV2 with TRBJ2-1, with 12 bases matching TRBD1. The germline V gene provides CDR1 SNHLY and CDR2 FYNNEI. V has 5 bases trimmed and J has 4 bases trimmed; junction bases matching no gene number 9. Counted from cysteine to phenylalanine, this CDR3 has 17 amino acids. Only CDR3 DNA remains: 51 bases, in frame from the first base.